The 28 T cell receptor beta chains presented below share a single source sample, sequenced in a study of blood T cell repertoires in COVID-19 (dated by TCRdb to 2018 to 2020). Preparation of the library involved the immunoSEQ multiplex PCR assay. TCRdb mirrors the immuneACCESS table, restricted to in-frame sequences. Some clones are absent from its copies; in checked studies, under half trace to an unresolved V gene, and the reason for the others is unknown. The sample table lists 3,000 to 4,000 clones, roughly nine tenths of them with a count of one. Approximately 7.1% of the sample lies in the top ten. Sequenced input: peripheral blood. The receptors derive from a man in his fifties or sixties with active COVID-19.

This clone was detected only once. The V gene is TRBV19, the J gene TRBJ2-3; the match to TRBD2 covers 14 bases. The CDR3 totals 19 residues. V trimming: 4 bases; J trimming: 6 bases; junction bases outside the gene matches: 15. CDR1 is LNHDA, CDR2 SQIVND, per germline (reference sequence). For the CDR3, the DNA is TGTGCCAGTAGTAACCGGGACATCGGGACTAGCGGGAGTGCGGATACGCAGTATTTT. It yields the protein CASSNRDIGTSGSADTQYF.

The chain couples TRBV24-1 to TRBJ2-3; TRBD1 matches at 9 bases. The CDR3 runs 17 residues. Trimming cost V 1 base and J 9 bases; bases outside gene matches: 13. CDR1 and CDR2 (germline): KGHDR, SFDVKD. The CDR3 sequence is CATSDLGTGPKDETQYF. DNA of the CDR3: TGTGCCACCAGTGATTTAGGGACAGGGCCTAAGGACGAGACGCAGTATTTT.

The CDR3 DNA follows: TGTGCCAGCAGCTCAGCCCCTGCAGGCAGCTATGGCTACACCTTC. Protein product: CASSSAPAGSYGYTF. The chain employs TRBV7-2 and TRBJ1-2, with D uncertain. CDR1 SGHTA and CDR2 FQGNSA come from the germline V gene. V lost 4 bases and J 4 bases, leaving 16 bases between the germline ends. This CDR3 has 15 amino acids.

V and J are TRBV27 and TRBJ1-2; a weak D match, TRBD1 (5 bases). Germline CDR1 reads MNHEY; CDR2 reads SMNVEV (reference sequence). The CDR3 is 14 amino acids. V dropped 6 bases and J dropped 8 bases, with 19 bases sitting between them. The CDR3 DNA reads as TGTGCCAGCAGCCGCCTGGGGGGTGAGGGAGGCTACACCTTC. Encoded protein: CASSRLGGEGGYTF.

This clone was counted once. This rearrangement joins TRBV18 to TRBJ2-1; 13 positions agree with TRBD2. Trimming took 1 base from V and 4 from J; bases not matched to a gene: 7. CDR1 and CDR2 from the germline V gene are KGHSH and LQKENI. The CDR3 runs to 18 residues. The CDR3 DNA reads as TGTGCCAGCTCACCACGGACTAGCGGGAGATTAGGGTACAATGAGCAGTTCTTC. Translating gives CASSPRTSGRLGYNEQFF.

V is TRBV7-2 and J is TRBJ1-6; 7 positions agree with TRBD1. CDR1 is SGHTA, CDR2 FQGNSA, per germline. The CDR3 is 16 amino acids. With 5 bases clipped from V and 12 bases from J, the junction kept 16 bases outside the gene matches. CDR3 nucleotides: TGTGCCAGCAGCGGTGACAGGGCCCCTTCAGGAGGACCCCTCCACTTT. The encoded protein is CASSGDRAPSGGPLHF.

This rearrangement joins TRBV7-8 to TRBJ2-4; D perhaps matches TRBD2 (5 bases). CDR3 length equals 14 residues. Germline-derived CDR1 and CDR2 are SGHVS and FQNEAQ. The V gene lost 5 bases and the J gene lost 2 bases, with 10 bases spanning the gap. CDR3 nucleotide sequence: TGTGCCAGCAGCATCCGGGGAACCAAAAACATTCAGTACTTC. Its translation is CASSIRGTKNIQYF.

The CDR3 DNA reads as TGTGCCAGCAGTGAAGGACAGGGTTTTGAAAAACTGTTTTTT. This gives the protein CASSEGQGFEKLFF. The chain is built from TRBV6-1 and TRBJ1-4, with 7 nucleotides matching TRBD1. The CDR3 runs to 14 residues. The germline V gene has CDR1 MNHNS and CDR2 SASEGT. The J segment lost 7 bases and the V segment lost 1 base, leaving 3 bases of the junction unmatched.

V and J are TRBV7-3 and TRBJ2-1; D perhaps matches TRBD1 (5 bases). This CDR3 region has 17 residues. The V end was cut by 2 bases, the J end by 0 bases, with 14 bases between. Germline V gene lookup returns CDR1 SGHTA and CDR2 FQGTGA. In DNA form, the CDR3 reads TGTGCCAGCAGCTTATCGGCAGGGCCGAGCTCCTACAATGAGCAGTTCTTC. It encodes CASSLSAGPSSYNEQFF.

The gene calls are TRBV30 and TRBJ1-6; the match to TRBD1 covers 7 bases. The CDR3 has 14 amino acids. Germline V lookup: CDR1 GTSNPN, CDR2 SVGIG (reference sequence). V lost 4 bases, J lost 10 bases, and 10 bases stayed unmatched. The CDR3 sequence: CAWILSRGLSPLHF. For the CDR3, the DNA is TGTGCCTGGATCCTTTCGAGGGGGCTCTCACCCCTCCACTTT.

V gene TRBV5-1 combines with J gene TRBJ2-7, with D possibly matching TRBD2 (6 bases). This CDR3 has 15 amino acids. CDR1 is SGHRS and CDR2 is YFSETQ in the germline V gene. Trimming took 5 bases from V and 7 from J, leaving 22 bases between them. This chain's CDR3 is CASRRSGTRDGEQYF. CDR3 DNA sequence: TGCGCCAGCAGACGTTCCGGGACTCGTGATGGAGAGCAGTACTTC.

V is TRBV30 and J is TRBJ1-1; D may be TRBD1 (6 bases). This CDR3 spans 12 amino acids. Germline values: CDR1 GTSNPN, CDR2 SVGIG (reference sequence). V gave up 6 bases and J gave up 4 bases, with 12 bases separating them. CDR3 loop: CACSQGITEAFF. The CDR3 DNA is TGTGCCTGTTCCCAGGGGATCACTGAAGCTTTCTTT.

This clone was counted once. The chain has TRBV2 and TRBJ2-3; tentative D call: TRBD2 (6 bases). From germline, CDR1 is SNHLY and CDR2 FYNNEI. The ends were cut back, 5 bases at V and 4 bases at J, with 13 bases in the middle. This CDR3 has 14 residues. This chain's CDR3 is CASSRDSPPDTQYF. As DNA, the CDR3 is TGTGCCAGCAGTCGGGACTCCCCGCCAGATACGCAGTATTTT. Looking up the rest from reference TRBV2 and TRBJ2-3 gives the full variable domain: EPEVTQTPSHQVTQMGQEVILRCVPISNHLYFYWYRQILGQKVEFLVSFYNNEISEKSEIFDDQFSVERPDGSNFTLKIRSTKLEDSAMYFCASSRDSPPDTQYFGPGTRLTVL.

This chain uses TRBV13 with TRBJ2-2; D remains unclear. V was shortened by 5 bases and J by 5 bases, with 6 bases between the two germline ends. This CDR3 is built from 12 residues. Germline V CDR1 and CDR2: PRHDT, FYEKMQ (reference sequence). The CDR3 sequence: CASSTHTGELFF. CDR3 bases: TGTGCCAGCAGCACACATACCGGGGAGCTGTTTTTT.

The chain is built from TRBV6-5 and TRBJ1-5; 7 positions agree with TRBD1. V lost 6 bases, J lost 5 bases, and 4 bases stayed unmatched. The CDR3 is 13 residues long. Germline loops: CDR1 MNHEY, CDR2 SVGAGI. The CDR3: CASRRDSDQPQHF. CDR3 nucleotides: TGTGCCAGCAGACGGGACAGTGATCAGCCCCAGCATTTT.

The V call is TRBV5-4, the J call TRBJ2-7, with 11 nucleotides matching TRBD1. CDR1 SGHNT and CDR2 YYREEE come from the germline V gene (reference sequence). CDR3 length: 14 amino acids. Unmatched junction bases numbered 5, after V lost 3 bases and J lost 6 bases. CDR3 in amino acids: CASSSPGQGGEQYF. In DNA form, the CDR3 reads TGTGCCAGCAGCTCCCCGGGACAGGGGGGCGAGCAGTACTTC.

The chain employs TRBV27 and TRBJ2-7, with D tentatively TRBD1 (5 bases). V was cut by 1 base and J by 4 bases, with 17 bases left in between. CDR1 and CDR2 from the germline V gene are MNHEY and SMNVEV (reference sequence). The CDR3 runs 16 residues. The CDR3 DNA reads TGTGCCAGCAGTTTATTCTTGGGGCAGGGCTGGTACGAGCAGTACTTC. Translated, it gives CASSLFLGQGWYEQYF.

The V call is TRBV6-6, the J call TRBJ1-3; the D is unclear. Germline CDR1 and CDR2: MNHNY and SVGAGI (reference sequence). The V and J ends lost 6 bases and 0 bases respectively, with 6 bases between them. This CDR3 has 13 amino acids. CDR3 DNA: TGTGCCAGCAGCCAATTCTCTGGAAACACCATATATTTT. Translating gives CASSQFSGNTIYF.

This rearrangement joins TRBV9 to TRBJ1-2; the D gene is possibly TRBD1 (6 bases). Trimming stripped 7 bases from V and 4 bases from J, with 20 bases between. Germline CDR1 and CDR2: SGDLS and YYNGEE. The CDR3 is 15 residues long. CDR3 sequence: CASSEGQSTIYGYTF. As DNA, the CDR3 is TGTGCCAGCTCTGAGGGACAATCTACCATCTATGGCTACACCTTC.

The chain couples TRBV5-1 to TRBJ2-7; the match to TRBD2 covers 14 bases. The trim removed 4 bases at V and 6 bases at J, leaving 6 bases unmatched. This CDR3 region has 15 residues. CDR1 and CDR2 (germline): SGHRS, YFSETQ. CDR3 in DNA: TGCGCCAGCAGCGCAGGGACTAGCGGGAGCTCCGAGCAGTACTTC. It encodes CASSAGTSGSSEQYF.

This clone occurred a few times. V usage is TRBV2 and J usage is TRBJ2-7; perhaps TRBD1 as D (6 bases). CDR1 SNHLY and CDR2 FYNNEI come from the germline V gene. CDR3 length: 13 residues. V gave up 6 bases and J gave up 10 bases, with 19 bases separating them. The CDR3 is CASSEATGTLQYF. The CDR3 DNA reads TGTGCCAGCAGCGAGGCCACAGGGACCCTTCAGTACTTC.

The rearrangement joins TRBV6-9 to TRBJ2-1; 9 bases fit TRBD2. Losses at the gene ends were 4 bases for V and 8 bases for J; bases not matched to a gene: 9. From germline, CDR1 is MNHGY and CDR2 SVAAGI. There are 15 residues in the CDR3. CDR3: CASSSPTSGWDEQFF. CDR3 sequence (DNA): TGTGCCAGCAGTTCCCCGACTAGCGGTTGGGATGAGCAGTTCTTC.

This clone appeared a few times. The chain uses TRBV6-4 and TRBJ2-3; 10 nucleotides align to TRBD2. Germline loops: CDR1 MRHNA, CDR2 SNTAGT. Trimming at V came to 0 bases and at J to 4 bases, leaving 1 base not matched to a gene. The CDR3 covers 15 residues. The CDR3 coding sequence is TGTGCCAGCAGTGACTCAGCGGGAGGGCCAGATACGCAGTATTTT. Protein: CASSDSAGGPDTQYF.

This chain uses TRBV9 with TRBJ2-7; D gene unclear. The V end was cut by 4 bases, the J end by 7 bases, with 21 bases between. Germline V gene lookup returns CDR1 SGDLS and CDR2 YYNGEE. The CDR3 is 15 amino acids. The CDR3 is CASSPLPRLSREQYF. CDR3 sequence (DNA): TGTGCCAGCAGCCCCCTGCCTCGTCTTTCTAGGGAGCAGTACTTC.

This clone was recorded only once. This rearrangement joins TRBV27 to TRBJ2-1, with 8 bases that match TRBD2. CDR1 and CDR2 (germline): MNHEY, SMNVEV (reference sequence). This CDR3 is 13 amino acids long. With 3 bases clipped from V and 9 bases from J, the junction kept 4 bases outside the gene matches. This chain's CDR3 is CASSFSAGGEQFF. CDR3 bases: TGTGCCAGCAGTTTTTCTGCGGGAGGTGAGCAGTTCTTC.

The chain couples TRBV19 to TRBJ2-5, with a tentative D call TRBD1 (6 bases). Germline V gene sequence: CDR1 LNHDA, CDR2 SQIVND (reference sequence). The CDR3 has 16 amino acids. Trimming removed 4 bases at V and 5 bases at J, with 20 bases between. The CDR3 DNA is TGTGCCAGTAGTAGATACGGGACACGGGGTGGTGAGACCCAGTACTTC. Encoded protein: CASSRYGTRGGETQYF.

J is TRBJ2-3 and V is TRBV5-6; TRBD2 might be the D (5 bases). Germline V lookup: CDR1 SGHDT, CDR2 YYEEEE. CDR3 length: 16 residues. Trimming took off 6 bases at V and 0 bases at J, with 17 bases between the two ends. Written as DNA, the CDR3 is TGTGCCAGCAACCCCACTGGAGGAATAAGCACAGATACGCAGTATTTT. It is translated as CASNPTGGISTDTQYF.

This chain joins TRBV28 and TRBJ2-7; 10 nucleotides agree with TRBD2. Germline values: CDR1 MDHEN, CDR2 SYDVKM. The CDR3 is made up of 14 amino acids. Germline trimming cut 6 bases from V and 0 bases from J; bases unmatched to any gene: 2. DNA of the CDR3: TGTGCCAGCAGACCTAGCGGGAGCTCCTACGAGCAGTACTTC. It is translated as CASRPSGSSYEQYF.